Below, 13 T cell receptor beta chains from the same sample are listed, as sequenced in a study of blood T cell repertoires in COVID-19. The repertoire was sequenced with immunoSEQ multiplex PCR; TCRdb's copy has only in-frame clones and lacks some. The sample consists of roughly 380,000 clones, roughly nine tenths of them appearing once. Sequencing was performed on peripheral blood. The origin of the receptors is a woman in her fifties or sixties with COVID-19, enrolled during active disease.

As concerns this clone: In the same sample, other DNA sequences code for this CDR3. The chain couples TRBV28 to TRBJ1-1; D is possibly TRBD1 (5 bases). Trimming shortened V by 3 bases and J by 2 bases, and 10 bases separated the two germline ends. The CDR3 length is 14 residues. Germline V CDR1 and CDR2: MDHEN, SYDVKM. Here the CDR3 reads CASSFGGVNTEAFF. DNA of the CDR3: TGTGCCAGCAGTTTCGGGGGGGTAAACACTGAAGCTTTCTTT.

The chain couples TRBV12-5 to TRBJ1-5; the match to TRBD1 covers 9 bases. The CDR3 runs 15 residues. V trimming: 7 bases; J trimming: 6 bases; junction bases outside the gene matches: 10. CDR1 LGHNT and CDR2 FRNRAP come from the germline V gene. In DNA, the CDR3 is TGTGCTAGTGCCGGGGGGGACAGGGTTAGTCAGCCCCAGCATTTT. Its translation: CASAGGDRVSQPQHF. Filled out from reference TRBV12-5 and TRBJ1-5, the complete variable domain reads DARVTQTPRHKVTEMGQEVTMRCQPILGHNTVFWYRQTMMQGLELLAYFRNRAPLDDSGMPKDRFSAEMPDATLATLKIQPSEPRDSAVYFCASAGGDRVSQPQHFGDGTRLSIL.

Details on this clone: Other DNA sequences in this sample translate to the same CDR3. The chain joins TRBV3-1 (or the pseudogene TRBV3-2) to TRBJ2-2, with 7 bases aligning to TRBD1. J gave up 1 base and V 4 bases, and 3 bases lay outside the gene matches. Germline CDR1 reads LGHDT; CDR2 reads YNNKEL (reference sequence). This CDR3 region has 15 residues. This chain's CDR3 is CASSPWDRNTGELFF. The DNA of the CDR3 is TGTGCCAGCAGCCCCTGGGACAGGAACACCGGGGAGCTGTTTTTT.

The chain employs TRBV7-3 and TRBJ2-1; D may be TRBD1 (5 bases). V was pared by 2 bases and J by 5 bases, with 13 bases between. CDR1 SGHTA and CDR2 FQGTGA come from the germline V gene. CDR3 length equals 15 residues. Written as DNA, the CDR3 is TGTGCCAGCAGCTTAGTACGGACGGACAACAATGAGCAGTTCTTC. This gives the protein CASSLVRTDNNEQFF.

V usage is TRBV28 and J usage is TRBJ1-1, with D uncertain. V was pared by 4 bases and J by 3 bases, with 6 bases between. Germline CDR1 reads MDHEN; CDR2 reads SYDVKM. CDR3 length equals 12 residues. In DNA, the CDR3 is TGTGCCAGCAGTTCCCATTACACTGAAGCTTTCTTT. The encoded protein is CASSSHYTEAFF.

In this sample, this clone turned up a few times. V usage is TRBV5-4 and J usage is TRBJ1-3, with D hard to call. Per the germline V gene, CDR1 is SGHNT and CDR2 is YYREEE (reference sequence). The V and J ends lost 2 bases and 2 bases respectively, with 2 bases between them. This CDR3 has 12 amino acids. The CDR3 here is CASSFAGNTIYF. DNA for the CDR3: TGTGCCAGCAGCTTCGCTGGAAACACCATATATTTT.

This clone was seen a single time. Other DNA sequences of this sample code for an identical CDR3. V usage is TRBV18 and J usage is TRBJ2-5; 7 bases line up with TRBD1. J lost 5 bases, V lost 4 bases, and 4 bases had no gene match. The CDR3 is made up of 13 amino acids. The V gene's germline CDR1 is KGHSH and CDR2 LQKENI. The CDR3 DNA sequence: TGTGCCAGCTCACGTGACAGGGTGGAGACCCAGTACTTC. Translation: CASSRDRVETQYF.

The rearrangement joins TRBV5-1 to TRBJ2-1, with 12 bases fitting TRBD1. This CDR3 is 17 amino acids long. V was clipped by 4 bases and J by 10 bases; unmatched bases: 15. Germline lookup yields CDR1 SGHRS and CDR2 YFSETQ. For the CDR3, the DNA is TGCGCCAGCAGCACTGGACCCGGGACAGGGGGCTTCGAAGAGCAGTTCTTC. It yields the protein CASSTGPGTGGFEEQFF. Complete variable domain (other parts from reference TRBV5-1 and TRBJ2-1): KAGVTQTPRYLIKTRGQQVTLSCSPISGHRSVSWYQQTPGQGLQFLFEYFSETQRNKGNFPGRFSGRQFSNSRSEMNVSTLELGDSALYLCASSTGPGTGGFEEQFFGPGTRLTVL.

This rearrangement joins TRBV7-2 to TRBJ1-2, with D tentatively TRBD1 (5 bases). The CDR3 runs 14 residues. CDR1 and CDR2 (germline): SGHTA, FQGNSA. Trimming stripped 4 bases from V and 4 bases from J, with 13 bases between. In DNA, the CDR3 is TGTGCCAGCAGCTCCGGTAGGGGCGTCTATGGCTACACCTTC. Translated: CASSSGRGVYGYTF.

The chain combines TRBV5-1 with TRBJ1-1; 12 bases line up with TRBD1. From germline, CDR1 is SGHRS and CDR2 YFSETQ. Losses at the gene ends were 4 bases for V and 1 base for J; bases not matched to a gene: 11. The CDR3 is 18 residues long. DNA of the CDR3: TGCGCCAGCAGCGTACCGGGGACAGGGGGCATCTCGAACACTGAAGCTTTCTTT. Encoded protein: CASSVPGTGGISNTEAFF.

Comments on this clone: This same CDR3 is encoded by further DNA sequences in the sample. The chain recombines TRBV5-1 with TRBJ1-5, with no clear D. The CDR3 is 12 residues long. Germline assignment: CDR1 SGHRS and CDR2 YFSETQ. Trimming took 0 bases from V and 6 from J, leaving 4 bases between them. The CDR3 coding sequence is TGCGCCAGCAGCTTGGACGGTCAGCCCCAGCATTTT. Translation gives CASSLDGQPQHF.

This clone was found a few times. The chain couples TRBV7-9 to TRBJ1-2; tentatively, D is TRBD1 (6 bases). V lost 5 bases and J lost 4, with 14 bases in between. The CDR3 is 14 residues long. CDR1 and CDR2 from the germline V gene are SEHNR and FQNEAQ (reference sequence). The CDR3 nucleotides read TGTGCCAGCAGCCTATGGACAGACGTCTATGGCTACACCTTC. Amino acid sequence: CASSLWTDVYGYTF.

This chain connects TRBV7-9 to TRBJ1-5; D is perhaps TRBD1 (5 bases). CDR1 and CDR2 (germline): SEHNR, FQNEAQ (reference sequence). Trimming left V 0 bases short and J 3 bases short, with 6 bases between. This CDR3 is 14 amino acids long. The DNA for the CDR3 is TGTGCCAGCAGCTTAGCGACAGACAATCAGCCCCAGCATTTT. The encoded protein is CASSLATDNQPQHF.